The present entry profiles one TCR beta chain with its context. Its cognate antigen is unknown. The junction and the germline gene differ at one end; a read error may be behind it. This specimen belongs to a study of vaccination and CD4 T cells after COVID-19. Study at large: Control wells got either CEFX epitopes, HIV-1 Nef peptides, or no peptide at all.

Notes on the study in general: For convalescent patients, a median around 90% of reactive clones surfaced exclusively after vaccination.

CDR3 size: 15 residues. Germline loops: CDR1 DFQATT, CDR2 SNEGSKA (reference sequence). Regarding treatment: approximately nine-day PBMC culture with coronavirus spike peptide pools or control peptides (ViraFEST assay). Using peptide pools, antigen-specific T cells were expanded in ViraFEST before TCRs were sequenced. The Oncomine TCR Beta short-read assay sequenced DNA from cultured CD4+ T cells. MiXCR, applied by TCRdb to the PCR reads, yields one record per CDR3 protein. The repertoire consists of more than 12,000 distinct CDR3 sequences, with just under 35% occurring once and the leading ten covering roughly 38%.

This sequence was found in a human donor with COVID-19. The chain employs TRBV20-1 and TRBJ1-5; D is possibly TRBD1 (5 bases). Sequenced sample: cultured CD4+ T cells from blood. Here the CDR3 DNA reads TGCAGTGCTTGGCAGGGATCTGCCGTCAATCAGTCCCAGCATTTT. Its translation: CSAWQGSAVNQSQHF.